The T cell receptor (beta chain) under discussion was sequenced for a study of T cell responses to AZD1222 COVID-19 vaccine (dated by TCRdb to the early 2020s). In the study overall: AZD1222 recipients given second doses at about 4 weeks or at about 12 weeks were pooled, since spike-specific TCR depth and breadth were not found to differ between the two schedules. A total of roughly 240 trial participants underwent TCR sequencing, of whom 200 to 220 received two doses of AZD1222 and around 26 received two doses of the MenACWY control vaccine. Enrollment into the trials was organized by age into subgroups of 18-55, 56-69 and 70-plus years, and those subgroups contained roughly 150, 30 and 60 TCR-sequenced participants, respectively. General conclusions and limits of the study: CD4 TCRs associated with the vaccine covered the entire spike protein, and the dominant responses were in regions 160-218 and 743-854. Conclusions about previously exposed vaccinees are limited because only five to seven AZD1222 recipients were SARS-CoV-2 seropositive at baseline. A significant rise in spike-specific TCR breadth and depth was observed after two AZD1222 doses relative to day 0 and relative to MenACWY recipients. Because no samples from the day 14 peak response were available, repertoires could be characterized only after the peak T cell response. Participants were mostly white British and included more females than males, and it was suggested by the authors that clonal diversity may have been underestimated. Reportedly, almost half of the unique spike-specific TCRs recognized epitopes lying outside the regions that are mutated in the B.1.351 and B.1.1.7 variants. In the small 56-69-year group, the increase in depth fell short of significance, most likely because of low power.

The CDR3 regions of human TCRbeta chains were subjected to immunosequencing. As for the original processing: TCRs in the repertoires were matched against a reference library of SARS-CoV-2-specific TCRs that had been generated with the MIRA antigen-specificity platform. Breadth meant the fraction of unique TCRs that were SARS-CoV-2-associated, whereas depth meant the fraction of total T cells that were SARS-CoV-2-associated. Each spike-specific TCR was assigned to its reactive spike region and to a CD4 or CD8 class using the MIRA data. Log10-transformed breadth and depth values were compared by one-way ANOVA with Sidak's multiple comparisons tests. Here the immuneACCESS table is served through TCRdb, limited to in-frame sequences with V and J called. Missing clones are a known gap in these copies; in checked studies unresolved V genes cover under half, and the rest lacks a known reason. V and J calls and clone size are as listed in that table; D and trimming were resolved from the DNA. The sample contains over 65,000 clones, about 90% of them found a single time. The ten largest make up 5.5% to 8% of the sample.

The time point label, as the study defines it: baseline before first vaccination. Samples from vaccinated people were obtained from the UK trials COV001 and COV002, which included a single-blind randomized controlled phase 2/3 trial of AZD1222 (ChAdOx1 nCoV-19) in healthy adults. Trial participant PBMC samples were collected at day 0 and day 28 after the second dose for TCRbeta chain sequencing. On this clone: No cognate antigen has been identified for it. It has no much larger one-base neighbor in the sample; base qualities were not kept.

From the cysteine through the phenylalanine, the CDR3 covers 13 amino acids. Only the CDR3 portion is preserved as DNA: 39 bases, with reading frame beginning at the first base. The germline V gene (reference sequence) gives CDR1 as LNHDA and CDR2 as SQIVND. Trimming removed 1 base from V and 6 bases from J; the gene matches leave 2 bases unexplained. Sequenced here: peripheral blood, sampled on day 0 of AZD1222 vaccination. This clonotype originated in an adult in good health. Recombination linked TRBV19 to TRBJ2-7; the central 8 bases match TRBD1. The nucleotide sequence reads as follows: TGTGCCAGTAGTATAGCACAGGGGGGCGAGCAGTACTTC. Its protein reads: CASSIAQGGEQYF.